These 8 T cell receptor beta chains were all obtained from the same sample, sequenced in a study of OX40 agonist ivuxolimab in advanced cancers. Generated by immunoSEQ multiplex PCR, the TCRdb table keeps only in-frame clones and is missing some. The table lists roughly 71,000 clones, roughly 88% of them singletons. Source: CD4+ or CD8+ T cells sorted from blood, taken in a trial of the OX40 agonist ivuxolimab. The receptors were sampled from an adult with an advanced solid tumor such as melanoma, head and neck, liver or kidney cancer.

The chain carries TRBV7-9 and TRBJ2-7; D remains unclear. V was shortened by 2 bases and J by 2 bases, with 1 base between the two germline ends. From germline, CDR1 is SEHNR and CDR2 FQNEAQ (reference sequence). The CDR3 is made up of 11 amino acids. The CDR3 reads CASSLTYEQYF. DNA for the CDR3: TGTGCCAGCAGCTTAACCTACGAGCAGTACTTC.

The V and J genes are TRBV11-3 and TRBJ1-1; D not resolved. The CDR3 extends over 13 amino acids. V was clipped by 5 bases and J by 5 bases, with 12 bases between them. CDR1 is SGHNT, CDR2 YENEEA, per germline. The CDR3 reads CASSTDPGTEAFF. The CDR3 DNA is TGTGCCAGCAGCACGGACCCCGGGACTGAAGCTTTCTTT. Using reference TRBV11-3 and TRBJ1-1 for the parts outside the CDR3, the full variable domain is EAGVVQSPRYKIIEKKQPVAFWCNPISGHNTLYWYLQNLGQGPELLIRYENEEAVDDSQLPKDRFSAERLKGVDSTLKIQPAELGDSAVYLCASSTDPGTEAFFGQGTRLTVV.

The chain joins TRBV28 to TRBJ1-2, with no clear D. The CDR3 is 11 amino acids. The V and J ends lost 5 bases and 4 bases respectively, with 5 bases between them. CDR1 is MDHEN and CDR2 is SYDVKM in the germline V gene. The CDR3 sequence: CASSGVYGYTF. CDR3 DNA: TGTGCCAGCAGTGGGGTCTATGGCTACACCTTC.

This chain connects TRBV7-6 to TRBJ2-7, with TRBD1 matching 10 bases. The CDR3 runs 18 residues. Losses at the gene ends were 4 bases for V and 2 bases for J; bases not matched to a gene: 14. Germline loops: CDR1 SGHVS, CDR2 FNYEAQ. The DNA of the CDR3 is TGTGCCAGCAGCTCGAAACGAACGGACAGGGGGTTACCCTACGAGCAGTACTTC. Its translation: CASSSKRTDRGLPYEQYF.

The chain is built from TRBV18 and TRBJ2-3, with no clear D. Trimming shortened V by 3 bases and J by 2 bases, and 9 bases separated the two germline ends. Per the germline V gene, CDR1 is KGHSH and CDR2 is LQKENI. The CDR3 spans 14 residues. The CDR3 nucleotides read TGTGCCAGCTCACCCGAACGGAACACAGATACGCAGTATTTT. Protein: CASSPERNTDTQYF.

This chain joins TRBV7-2 and TRBJ2-7, with D tentatively TRBD2 (5 bases). In germline, CDR1 is SGHTA, CDR2 FQGNSA. V lost 3 bases and J lost 4, with 10 bases in between. The CDR3 totals 13 residues. The CDR3 region is CASSLERDYEQYF. For the CDR3, the DNA is TGTGCCAGCAGCTTGGAACGGGATTACGAGCAGTACTTC. Complete variable domain (other parts from reference TRBV7-2 and TRBJ2-7): GAGVSQSPSNKVTEKGKDVELRCDPISGHTALYWYRQSLGQGLEFLIYFQGNSAPDKSGLPSDRFSAERTGGSVSTLTIQRTQQEDSAVYLCASSLERDYEQYFGPGTRLTVT.

The chain combines TRBV29-1 with TRBJ1-4; weak D call: TRBD1 (5 bases). Per germline, CDR1 SQVTM and CDR2 ANQGSEA. The ends were cut back, 0 bases at V and 0 bases at J, with 11 bases in the middle. The CDR3 runs 16 residues. The CDR3 loop reads CSVEDRGTTTNEKLFF. CDR3 bases: TGCAGCGTTGAAGATCGGGGGACTACAACTAATGAAAAACTGTTTTTT.

The V and J genes are TRBV5-1 and TRBJ1-4; TRBD1 is a possible D gene (5 bases). Germline V gene lookup returns CDR1 SGHRS and CDR2 YFSETQ. The V end was cut by 4 bases, the J end by 8 bases, with 15 bases between. The CDR3 loop spans 14 amino acids. CDR3 sequence reads: CASSTGGTGEKLFF. Here the CDR3 DNA reads TGCGCCAGCAGCACCGGTGGGACGGGGGAAAAACTGTTTTTT.